This TCR beta chain was observed in a study of cytomegalovirus exposure and HLA in healthy donors. Across the whole study: Assignment to the Caucasian-associated ancestry cluster applied to around four fifths of the 350 to 500 genotyped donors.

This CDR3 is built from 15 residues. V lost 3 bases, J lost 4 bases, and 13 bases lay in between. The germline CDR1 and CDR2 sequences are MRHNA and SNTAGT. Study results and caveats: There were a few CMV-associated chains whose specificity for CMV antigens was confirmed in vitro.

Vbeta (60) and Jbeta (13) primers were used in the PCR. Study processing details: An analysis that came later counted 73 million or so unique TCR beta chains, roughly 11 million shared. Clones were sequenced by immunoSEQ multiplex PCR, and TCRdb holds only the in-frame ones, with some missing. The V and J calls and clone size are taken from that table; D and trimming were inferred from the DNA. The data contain 110,000 to 150,000 clones, around 82% of them singletons. A remark on this clone: Antigen specificity is unknown.

The V and J genes are TRBV6-4 and TRBJ2-1, with D perhaps TRBD2 (7 bases). What was sequenced was PBMCs. This clonotype was sampled from a woman in her late teens or twenties in good health and CMV-seropositive. CDR3 sequence (DNA): TGTGCCAGCAGTGAAGGGGGGGTAGATTACAATGAGCAGTTCTTC. Protein sequence: CASSEGGVDYNEQFF.